This T cell receptor beta chain was recorded in a study of OX40 agonist ivuxolimab in advanced cancers. Across the whole study: While on treatment, patients had intravenous ivuxolimab at 0.01 to 10 mg/kg every 2 weeks. The dose-escalation group included hepatocellular carcinoma, melanoma, renal cell carcinoma and head and neck cancer. Partial response was recorded in three patients: one hepatocellular carcinoma and two cutaneous melanoma cases.

Autoimmune disease history or systemic immunosuppression was exclusionary. Profiled with immunoSEQ multiplex PCR; TCRdb holds only in-frame clones, not every one. The table lists 100,000 to 120,000 clones, less than 95% of them singletons, with roughly 0.66% in the top ten. The CDR3 consists of 14 residues. Trimming left V 0 bases short and J 6 bases short, with 9 bases between. CDR1 and CDR2 from the germline V gene are WSHSY and SAAADI. The chain joins TRBV10-2 to TRBJ2-1; TRBD1 is a possible D gene (5 bases). The sequence derives from an adult with an advanced solid tumor such as melanoma, head and neck, liver or kidney cancer. The input for sequencing was CD4+ or CD8+ T cells sorted from blood, taken in a trial of the OX40 agonist ivuxolimab. The chain's CDR3 is CASSESRGANEQFF. The CDR3 nucleotides are TGCGCCAGCAGTGAGTCTAGGGGCGCCAATGAGCAGTTCTTC.